This TCR beta chain was captured by sequencing in a study of blood T cell repertoires in COVID-19. Study-wide context: Material from acute and convalescent COVID-19 was sourced from the United States, Italy and Spain.

V lost 7 bases, J lost 2 bases, and 8 bases lay in between. There are 11 residues in the CDR3. Germline CDR1 and CDR2: DFQATT and SNEGSKA (reference sequence). One Seattle source followed patients from active infection through their disease course. The table came from immunoSEQ multiplex PCR; TCRdb's copy has only in-frame clones and leaves some out. This sample carries about 240,000 clones, 75% to 85% of them seen once, and the ten largest clones take 8% to 10%. The sequencing input was peripheral blood. The clonotype originates from a woman aged 80 or over with COVID-19, enrolled during active disease. The chain carries TRBV20-1 and TRBJ1-1; D unresolved. The CDR3 bases are TGCAGTGTTGCGGGTAACACTGAAGCTTTCTTT. Residues: CSVAGNTEAFF.